These T cell receptor beta chains were read from a single sample in a study of CD8+ T cells in alopecia areata. TCRdb keeps only in-frame clones here, not all; method: immunoSEQ multiplex PCR. This table has around 120,000 clones, 60% to 65% appearing once. The source was CD4+ T cells sorted from blood, collected at week 4, from a patient treated with tofacitinib. Receptors originate from a human donor with alopecia areata. CDR3s include the opening cysteine and the closing phenylalanine or tryptophan. D genes are given only for firm matches. Size is omitted from some rows. Given values are once, few, many or a class for expanded clones.

v_gene	abundance	j_gene	d_gene	len	CDR3aa	CDR3nt
TRBV29-1	NA	TRBJ2-3	NA	14	CSVEWREGTDTQYF	TGCAGCGTTGAGTGGCGGGAAGGGACAGATACGCAGTATTTT
TRBV28	NA	TRBJ2-7	NA	12	CASSSSSTGHYF	TGTGCCAGCAGTTCCTCCTCAACAGGTCACTACTTC
TRBV10-3	NA	TRBJ2-1	TRBD1	13	CAIARQGGNEQFF	TGTGCCATCGCACGACAGGGGGGGAATGAGCAGTTCTTC
TRBV4-3	NA	TRBJ2-7	NA	12	CASSTSSDGAYF	TGCGCCAGCAGCACGTCGAGCGACGGTGCGTACTTC
TRBV5-1	few	TRBJ2-2	TRBD2	16	CASSSDSGRNTGELFF	TGCGCCAGCAGCTCGGATAGCGGGAGGAACACCGGGGAGCTGTTTTTT
TRBV6-5	NA	TRBJ1-6	NA	13	CASSYGLHSPLHF	TGTGCCAGCAGTTACGGGCTCCACTCACCCCTCCACTTT
TRBV4-3	NA	TRBJ1-4	NA	17	CASSPTWGISTNEKLFF	TGCGCCAGCAGCCCCACCTGGGGGATCTCAACTAATGAAAAACTGTTTTTT
TRBV29-1	NA	TRBJ2-6	NA	14	CSVEAGSGANVLTF	TGCAGCGTTGAGGCAGGGTCTGGGGCCAACGTCCTGACTTTC
TRBV7-9	NA	TRBJ2-5	NA	12	CASSLAVETQYF	TGTGCCAGCAGCTTAGCGGTAGAGACCCAGTACTTC
TRBV7-9	NA	TRBJ2-4	NA	16	CASSLVPARDKNIQYF	TGTGCCAGCAGCTTAGTTCCCGCCAGGGACAAAAACATTCAGTACTTC
TRBV4-3	NA	TRBJ2-5	NA	16	CASSQGQSVWQETQYF	TGCGCCAGCAGCCAAGGACAGTCGGTATGGCAAGAGACCCAGTACTTC
TRBV6-5	once	TRBJ2-6	NA	16	CASSYSRSSGANVLTF	TGTGCCAGCAGTTACTCGAGGAGCTCTGGGGCCAACGTCCTGACTTTC
TRBV11-2	NA	TRBJ2-3	TRBD2	19	CASSPRVSGRWKTTDTQYF	TGTGCCAGCAGCCCGCGTGTTAGCGGGAGGTGGAAAACTACAGATACGCAGTATTTT
TRBV29-1	NA	TRBJ2-1	NA	13	CSVGTQAYNEQFF	TGCAGCGTCGGGACTCAAGCCTACAATGAGCAGTTCTTC
TRBV6-5	NA	TRBJ1-2	NA	13	CASRRDINYGYTF	TGTGCCAGCAGGCGGGACATCAACTATGGCTACACCTTC
TRBV27	NA	TRBJ2-4	TRBD1	18	CASSRIFIGGRAKNIQYF	TGTGCCAGCAGTCGAATTTTTATAGGGGGCAGGGCCAAAAACATTCAGTACTTC
TRBV30	NA	TRBJ2-7	TRBD2	16	CAWSVPLTSGAYEQYF	TGTGCCTGGAGTGTCCCACTAACTAGCGGAGCTTACGAGCAGTACTTC
TRBV9	NA	TRBJ2-7	NA	14	CASSVGVQAGEQYF	TGTGCCAGCAGCGTTGGGGTCCAGGCCGGAGAGCAGTACTTC
TRBV29-1	NA	TRBJ1-1	NA	12	CSVGGADTEAFF	TGCAGCGTCGGGGGGGCCGACACTGAAGCTTTCTTT
TRBV19	NA	TRBJ2-3	NA	15	CASSGWGEGEDTQYF	TGTGCCAGTAGTGGGTGGGGGGAAGGTGAAGATACGCAGTATTTT
TRBV30	few	TRBJ2-3	TRBD2	14	CAWSVIAGEGTQYF	TGTGCCTGGAGTGTCATAGCGGGAGAGGGTACGCAGTATTTT
TRBV28	few	TRBJ1-2	TRBD1	13	CASLRGGLVGYTF	TGTGCCAGCCTCAGGGGGGGATTGGTTGGCTACACCTTC
TRBV2	NA	TRBJ2-2	TRBD1	15	CASRPGQGAPGELFF	TGTGCCAGCAGACCCGGACAGGGGGCCCCCGGGGAGCTGTTTTTT
TRBV10-3	NA	TRBJ1-5	NA	12	CAISGDNQPQHF	TGTGCCATCTCAGGGGACAATCAGCCCCAGCATTTT
TRBV5-6	NA	TRBJ2-3	NA	13	CASSLGPTDTQYF	TGTGCCAGCAGCCTGGGTCCGACAGATACGCAGTATTTT
TRBV9	NA	TRBJ2-5	NA	16	CASSSLIPGAQETQYF	TGTGCCAGCAGCTCGTTGATACCGGGGGCCCAAGAGACCCAGTACTTC
TRBV30	few	TRBJ1-5	NA	15	CAWSGGPGGNQPQHF	TGTGCCTGGAGTGGTGGCCCCGGCGGCAATCAGCCCCAGCATTTT
TRBV30	NA	TRBJ2-5	TRBD1	13	CAWSEGGAGTQYF	TGTGCCTGGAGCGAAGGGGGCGCGGGGACCCAGTACTTC
TRBV30	once	TRBJ2-7	NA	13	CAWGPTGLSEQYF	TGTGCCTGGGGACCCACGGGGTTGAGCGAGCAGTACTTC
TRBV11-2	NA	TRBJ2-1	NA	15	CASSLTGGPYNEQFF	TGTGCCAGCAGCTTGACTGGGGGGCCCTACAATGAGCAGTTCTTC
TRBV14	NA	TRBJ1-2	NA	16	CASSQDRGGFLYGYTF	TGTGCCAGCAGCCAAGACCGGGGCGGCTTCCTCTATGGCTACACCTTC
TRBV5-1	NA	TRBJ2-7	NA	13	CASSAEGWYEQYF	TGCGCCAGCAGCGCGGAAGGGTGGTACGAGCAGTACTTC
TRBV27	NA	TRBJ2-7	TRBD1	14	CASSLYGQGDEQYF	TGTGCCAGCAGTTTATATGGGCAGGGGGACGAGCAGTACTTC
TRBV29-1	NA	TRBJ2-7	TRBD1	12	CSAGTGWGEQYF	TGCAGCGCCGGGACAGGGTGGGGCGAGCAGTACTTC
TRBV11-2	few	TRBJ1-2	NA	15	CASSLEPSPNYGYTF	TGTGCCAGCAGCTTAGAGCCCAGCCCTAACTATGGCTACACCTTC
TRBV30	NA	TRBJ1-1	NA	13	CAWSVLSDTEAFF	TGTGCCTGGAGTGTTTTATCGGACACTGAAGCTTTCTTT
TRBV5-1	NA	TRBJ2-7	NA	14	CASGEGVRGYEQYF	TGCGCCAGCGGCGAGGGGGTAAGAGGCTACGAGCAGTACTTC
TRBV11-2	NA	TRBJ1-5	NA	15	CASSHGQDPNQPQHF	TGTGCCAGCAGCCATGGGCAGGATCCGAATCAGCCCCAGCATTTT
TRBV29-1	NA	TRBJ2-7	NA	10	CSVVTTEQYF	TGCAGCGTTGTGACTACCGAGCAGTACTTC
TRBV2	NA	TRBJ2-3	TRBD2	14	CASTRDGRTDTQYF	TGTGCCAGCACCCGAGACGGGAGGACAGATACGCAGTATTTT
TRBV2	NA	TRBJ2-7	NA	14	CASSDRYRPYEQYF	TGTGCCAGCAGTGATAGGTACAGACCCTACGAGCAGTACTTC
TRBV30	NA	TRBJ2-1	TRBD2	14	CAWRTSGTYNEQFF	TGTGCCTGGAGGACTAGCGGGACCTACAATGAGCAGTTCTTC